This T cell receptor (beta chain) is drawn from a study of cytomegalovirus exposure and HLA in healthy donors. A note on this clone: The antigen remains unidentified.

The primer mix had 60 Vbeta and 13 Jbeta primers. Method: immunoSEQ multiplex PCR; TCRdb's copy keeps in-frame clones and lacks some. The repertoire holds 200,000 or so clones, with roughly 84% as singletons. Trimming pared 4 bases from V and 4 bases from J, leaving 16 bases between. The CDR3 is 15 residues long. Germline CDR1 MNHEY, CDR2 SMNVEV (reference sequence). Study observations and caveats: In an earlier analysis, productive rearrangement rates for most beta V segments clustered near 87% or 30%.

The gene calls are TRBV27 and TRBJ1-2; D gene uncertain. What was sequenced was PBMCs. The sequence was obtained from a boy between 10 and 17 years old in good health and CMV-seronegative. CDR3 sequence (DNA): TGTGCCAGCAGTTCCATCACGGACTTGGGCTATGGCTACACCTTC. Translated: CASSSITDLGYGYTF.